This T cell receptor (beta chain) was profiled in a study of long-term antiretroviral therapy in people with HIV. The CDR3 extends over 15 amino acids. The trim removed 3 bases at V and 8 bases at J, leaving 9 bases unmatched. Germline values: CDR1 SGDLS, CDR2 YYNGEE. Researchers ran immunoSEQ v3.0 at survey level. Profiling relied on immunoSEQ multiplex PCR, and the TCRdb table lists in-frame clones only, not all of them. Of about 25,000 clones in the sample, roughly 76% were seen once. This clone has a single count. The sequence was obtained from a woman aged 40 to 50 with HIV. The rearrangement uses TRBV9 and TRBJ2-4, with 9 positions matching TRBD1. The specimen was unsorted PBMCs, collected 1.1 years before starting antiretroviral therapy. CDR3 amino acids: CASSGGDRAFDIQYF. In DNA, the CDR3 is TGTGCCAGCAGCGGAGGGGACAGGGCTTTTGACATTCAGTACTTC.